The clone carrying this T cell receptor beta chain was observed a single time. Its antigen is not known. The protocol was immunoSEQ multiplex PCR, while the TCRdb copy is restricted to in-frame clones and leaves out a portion. Found here are 90,000 to 100,000 clones, 90% to 95% of them singletons; the top ten hold roughly 0.5%. V was pared by 5 bases and J by 0 bases, with 4 bases of the junction left unmatched. The germline gives CDR1 SEHNR, CDR2 FQNEAQ (reference sequence). The CDR3 has 16 amino acids. These data come from a study of graft-versus-host responses after intestinal transplantation. Overall study context: Tacrolimus plus steroids were given to all recipients for two to three years, preceded by anti-thymocyte globulin induction.

Study-wide points: Detection of GvH clones occurred in recipient marrow, and some had their first appearance in ileum or blood. Across patients carrying graft-donor T cell macrochimerism, allografts held high graft-versus-host to host-versus-graft clonal ratios.

The rearrangement links TRBV7-9 to TRBJ2-1; 10 bases agree with TRBD2. Sequences were derived from unstimulated CD8+ T cells sorted from spleen or lymph node cells, sampled before intestinal transplant. This TCR was sampled from a human donor who received an intestinal transplant. CDR3 region: CASSEIAGGSYNEQFF. The CDR3 region has the DNA TGTGCCAGCAGCGAAATAGCGGGAGGCTCCTACAATGAGCAGTTCTTC.